The clone carrying this T cell receptor beta chain occurred once. The antigen is unknown. This record comes from a study of graft-versus-host responses after intestinal transplantation. CDR1 is MNHEY and CDR2 is SMNVEV in the germline V gene (reference sequence). CDR3 length equals 16 residues. Trimming took 0 bases from V and 8 from J; bases not matched to a gene: 5. Data came from immunoSEQ multiplex PCR; TCRdb stores just in-frame clones and leaves some out. The sample yields some 79,000 clones, around 90% seen once. The receptor was isolated from a human donor who received an intestinal transplant. The chain couples TRBV27 to TRBJ2-3, with 13 bases lining up with TRBD2. The starting material was unstimulated CD4+ T cells sorted from spleen or lymph node cells, obtained before intestinal transplant. The CDR3 loop reads CASSLSWTSGRGTQYF. The CDR3 DNA reads as TGTGCCAGCAGTTTATCGTGGACTAGCGGGAGAGGTACGCAGTATTTT.